These T cell receptor beta chains were read from a single sample in a study of blood T cell repertoires in COVID-19. Method: immunoSEQ multiplex PCR; TCRdb's copy keeps in-frame clones and lacks some. Among about 140,000 clones listed, about 84% were seen once. Sequencing input: PBMCs or T cells enriched from blood (not recorded which). The receptors here all came from a woman aged 18 to 35 who had been exposed to COVID-19. Both conserved end residues are part of each CDR3. Each record gives: J gene, clone size, V gene, CDR3 length, D gene, CDR3 protein, CDR3 DNA. D genes are given only for firm matches. Clone size is not always given. Where it is, it says once, few, many or a class for expanded clones.

>TRBJ2-1|-|TRBV27|15|-
CASSGTIGSYNEQFF
TGTGCCAGCAGCGGGACAATTGGCTCCTACAATGAGCAGTTCTTC
>TRBJ2-1|-|TRBV5-8|15|-
CASSLQGITYNEQFF
TGTGCCAGCAGTTTACAGGGCATTACCTACAATGAGCAGTTCTTC
>TRBJ1-3|-|TRBV14|14|-
CASSQSYPGNTIYF
TGTGCCAGCAGCCAGAGTTACCCTGGAAACACCATATATTTT
>TRBJ2-3|-|TRBV24-1|16|TRBD1
CATSDFEGASTDTQYF
TGTGCCACCAGTGATTTCGAGGGGGCCAGCACAGATACGCAGTATTTT
>TRBJ1-1|-|TRBV3-1/TRBV3-2|14|TRBD1
CASSPNGQGYLAFF
TGTGCCAGCAGCCCAAACGGACAGGGGTATTTGGCTTTCTTT
>TRBJ2-2|-|TRBV4-2|12|-
CASSPPPGELFF
TGTGCCAGCAGCCCTCCCCCCGGGGAGCTGTTTTTT
>TRBJ1-2|once|TRBV28|13|TRBD1
CASSPPPAGGSTF
TGTGCCAGCAGCCCACCCCCCGCAGGGGGAAGTACCTTC
>TRBJ2-5|-|TRBV7-2|17|-
CASSLGPVRAGQETQYF
TGTGCCAGCAGCTTAGGGCCTGTTCGGGCGGGACAAGAGACCCAGTACTTC
>TRBJ1-2|-|TRBV7-9|15|-
CASSSGTGSRSGYTF
TGTGCCAGCAGCTCCGGAACCGGGAGTCGCAGTGGCTACACCTTC
>TRBJ2-5|-|TRBV11-2|14|-
CASSLYLGGETQYF
TGTGCCAGCAGCCTCTATCTCGGTGGAGAGACCCAGTACTTC
>TRBJ1-1|-|TRBV12-3/TRBV12-4|12|-
CASSHRNTEAFF
TGTGCCAGCAGTCACAGGAACACTGAAGCTTTCTTT
>TRBJ1-6|-|TRBV2|15|-
CASSDGYDLWTPLHF
TGTGCCAGCAGTGACGGGTACGATTTATGGACACCCCTCCACTTT
>TRBJ2-3|once|TRBV15|16|-
CATSRGQALSTDTQYF
TGTGCCACCAGCAGAGGTCAGGCCCTGAGCACAGATACGCAGTATTTT
>TRBJ1-2|-|TRBV28|13|-
CASSIQVSYGYTF
TGTGCCAGCAGCATACAGGTCTCCTATGGCTACACCTTC
>TRBJ2-2|-|TRBV7-6|15|TRBD2
CASSRGLEVTGELFF
TGTGCCAGCAGCCGGGGACTAGAGGTCACCGGGGAGCTGTTTTTT
>TRBJ2-1|-|TRBV18|12|-
CASSLTGNEQFF
TGTGCCAGCTCACTGACGGGCAATGAGCAGTTCTTC
>TRBJ1-2|-|TRBV10-3|20|TRBD1
CAISENLPGRRVDRGNGYTF
TGTGCCATCAGCGAGAACCTCCCGGGGAGGAGGGTCGACAGGGGCAATGGCTACACCTTC
>TRBJ2-3|-|TRBV27|12|-
CASSPRTDTQYF
TGTGCCAGCAGCCCGCGGACAGATACGCAGTATTTT